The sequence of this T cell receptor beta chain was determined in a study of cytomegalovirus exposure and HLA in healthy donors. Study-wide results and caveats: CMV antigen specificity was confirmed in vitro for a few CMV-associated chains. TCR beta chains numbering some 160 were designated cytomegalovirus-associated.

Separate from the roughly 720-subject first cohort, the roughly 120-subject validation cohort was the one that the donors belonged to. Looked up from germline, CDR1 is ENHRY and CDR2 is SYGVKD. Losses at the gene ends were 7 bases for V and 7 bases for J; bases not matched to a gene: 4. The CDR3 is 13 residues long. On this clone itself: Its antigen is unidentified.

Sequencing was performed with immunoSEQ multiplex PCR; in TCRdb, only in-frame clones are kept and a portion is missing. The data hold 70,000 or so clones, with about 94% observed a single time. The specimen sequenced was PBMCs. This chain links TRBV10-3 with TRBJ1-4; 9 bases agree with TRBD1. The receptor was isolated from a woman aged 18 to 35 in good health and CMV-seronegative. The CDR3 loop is CAIKGQGGEKLFF. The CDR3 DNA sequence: TGTGCCATCAAGGGACAGGGAGGTGAAAAACTGTTTTTT.